These 8 T cell receptor beta chains were all obtained from the same sample, sequenced in a study of cytomegalovirus exposure and HLA in healthy donors. PCR amplification relied on 60 Vbeta primers (plus 13 Jbeta primers). Measured with immunoSEQ multiplex PCR; TCRdb has only the in-frame clones, and not every one. The top ten hold approximately 4.2% of the sample, which has about 65,000 clones, about 80% seen once. Material for sequencing was PBMCs. The receptors come from a woman in her 30s in good health and CMV-seronegative.

The gene calls are TRBV6-1 and TRBJ2-5; 7 bases align to TRBD2. Losses at the gene ends were 7 bases for V and 5 bases for J; bases not matched to a gene: 10. The germline V gene encodes CDR1 MNHNS and CDR2 SASEGT. This CDR3 spans 14 amino acids. The chain's CDR3 is CASKNAGEWETQYF. In nucleotides, the CDR3 is TGTGCCAGCAAGAACGCGGGAGAGTGGGAGACCCAGTACTTC.

The J gene is TRBJ2-3, the V gene TRBV30; 8 bases line up with TRBD1. The trim removed 4 bases at V and 4 bases at J, leaving 4 bases unmatched. Germline V gene lookup returns CDR1 GTSNPN and CDR2 SVGIG (reference sequence). The CDR3 extends over 13 amino acids. This CDR3 is CAWTDRGADTQYF. DNA for the CDR3: TGTGCCTGGACCGACAGGGGCGCAGATACGCAGTATTTT.

This rearrangement joins TRBV6-5 to TRBJ1-2; the D is unclear. V dropped 0 bases and J dropped 3 bases, with 8 bases sitting between them. Germline V lookup: CDR1 MNHEY, CDR2 SVGAGI. This CDR3 is 14 amino acids long. Written as DNA, the CDR3 is TGTGCCAGCAGTTACTCTCGCGGGGACTATGGCTACACCTTC. Amino acids: CASSYSRGDYGYTF.

The rearrangement uses TRBV29-1 and TRBJ1-1; a weak D match, TRBD1 (5 bases). The CDR3 extends over 13 amino acids. Trimming shortened V by 7 bases and J by 1 base, and 13 bases separated the two germline ends. Germline V gene lookup returns CDR1 SQVTM and CDR2 ANQGSEA. CDR3 DNA sequence: TGCAGCGCCTGGGGGGACCCGAACACTGAAGCTTTCTTT. This sequence encodes CSAWGDPNTEAFF.

This chain uses TRBV5-6 with TRBJ1-1; D perhaps matches TRBD1 (6 bases). Germline CDR1 is SGHDT and CDR2 is YYEEEE. Trimming pared 4 bases from V and 1 base from J, leaving 11 bases between. The CDR3 is 14 residues long. The CDR3 protein is CASSLDSQNTEAFF. CDR3 sequence (DNA): TGTGCCAGCAGCCTGGACAGTCAGAACACTGAAGCTTTCTTT.

The CDR3 loop is CASSYGERMNTEAFF. The CDR3 DNA reads TGTGCCAGCAGTTACGGTGAGAGGATGAACACTGAAGCTTTCTTT. The chain has TRBV6-5 and TRBJ1-1, with D uncertain. With 2 bases removed from V and 0 bases from J, the gap between germline ends came to 10 bases. There are 15 residues in the CDR3. Per germline, CDR1 MNHEY and CDR2 SVGAGI.

V is TRBV7-9 and J is TRBJ2-5; 7 bases align to TRBD1. The CDR3 contains 15 residues. Germline CDR1 is SEHNR and CDR2 is FQNEAQ (reference sequence). V lost 5 bases to trimming and J lost 5 bases; unmatched junction nucleotides: 11. CDR3 DNA: TGTGCCAGCAGCCGACAGGGTTCTTCGTGGGAGACCCAGTACTTC. Translation: CASSRQGSSWETQYF.

The sample holds a few counts of this clone. The V call is TRBV21-1, the J call TRBJ1-5. TRBV21-1 is annotated as a pseudogene. This CDR3 has 17 residues. CDR3 sequence: CASSGEGTPYSNQPQHF. CDR3 nucleotides: TGTGCCAGCAGCGGGGAGGGCACACCCTATAGCAATCAGCCCCAGCATTTT.